The present T cell receptor beta chain was sequenced within a study of cytomegalovirus exposure and HLA in healthy donors. Study findings and constraints: Some V segments could not be told apart, so they were left out, TRBV6-2 and TRBV6-3 among them. An observed cluster of highly shared sequence variants was recorded as a likely sequencing artifact.

Both 60 Vbeta primers and 13 Jbeta primers went into the PCR. TCRdb's copy holds only in-frame clones and misses some; the assay was immunoSEQ multiplex PCR. The sample has tens of thousands of clones, roughly 90% seen once. Comment on this clone: The antigen remains unidentified.

The V and J ends lost 6 bases and 2 bases, in that order; junction bases with no gene match: 9. The CDR3 loop spans 15 amino acids. The germline CDR1 and CDR2 sequences are MGHRA and YSYEKL. This chain links TRBV4-1 with TRBJ1-2; TRBD1 matches 7 bases. This sequence was found in a woman aged 18-29 years in good health and CMV-seronegative. Material: PBMCs. The CDR3: CASRLRQGPNYGYTF. CDR3 coding DNA: TGCGCCAGCAGGCTGAGACAGGGTCCAAACTATGGCTACACCTTC.